A single T cell receptor beta chain is shown here with its context. The antigen is not known. One end of the junction varies from germline; a read error may be responsible. Germline V gives CDR1 DFQATT, CDR2 SNEGSKA (reference sequence). This CDR3 is built from 17 residues. The sample comes from a study of blood T cells in healthy people across ages. Study findings and constraints: Unsorted PBMC material precluded a definitive naive versus antigen-experienced comparison.

PBMCs, at least 6.5 million per sample, were isolated. Total RNA, at least 5.5 micrograms per sample, was extracted from PBMCs. Sample-barcoded 5' priming and a J-beta primer mix drove a second PCR of roughly 7 to 11 cycles. Each CDR3 protein gets one entry after TCRdb re-called the 5' RACE reads with MiXCR. The sample has 700,000 or so distinct CDR3 sequences; 22% are singletons. The TCR originated in a man aged 65-85 years in good health. The chain has TRBV20-1 and TRBJ1-1, with D perhaps TRBD1 (5 bases). Sequenced: blood. The CDR3 bases are TGCAGTGCGAGAGGAAAGGTGACGGGGCAGATGAACACTGAAGCTTTCTTT. This codes for CSARGKVTGQMNTEAFF.